This entry is about one T cell receptor (beta chain). The target antigen is unknown. Profiled with immunoSEQ multiplex PCR; TCRdb holds only in-frame clones, not every one. The sample consists of about 98,000 clones, 70% to 90% of them appearing once. Per germline, CDR1 MNHEY and CDR2 SVGAGI. The ends were cut back, 2 bases at V and 3 bases at J, with 13 bases in the middle. This CDR3 is 16 amino acids long. The source of the sample is a study of OX40 agonist ivuxolimab in advanced cancers. Looking at the study overall: Intravenous ivuxolimab at 0.01 to 10 mg/kg was given to patients every 2 weeks. Those treated in dose escalation had hepatocellular carcinoma, melanoma, renal cell cancer or head and neck cancer.

Notes on the study in general: Relative to CD4+, CD8+ T cells held more expanded clones on average.

The chain is built from TRBV6-5 and TRBJ1-4; TRBD1 might be the D (5 bases). This TCR was recovered from an adult with an advanced solid tumor such as melanoma, head and neck, liver or kidney cancer. The sample in question was CD4+ or CD8+ T cells sorted from blood, obtained in a trial of the OX40 agonist ivuxolimab. Here the CDR3 reads CASSYADSGANEKLFF. DNA of the CDR3: TGTGCCAGCAGTTACGCCGATTCGGGGGCTAATGAAAAACTGTTTTTT.